This T cell receptor (beta chain) was captured by sequencing in a study of CD8+CD57+ T cells in acquired aplastic anemia. Sequencing was done on patients that had shown CD8+CD57+ cell expansion by flow cytometry. Every patient presented with severe acquired aplastic anemia. This CDR3 is built from 15 residues. Trimming took 2 bases from V and 2 from J; bases not matched to a gene: 5. Germline V gives CDR1 SEHNR, CDR2 FQNEAQ (reference sequence). The study's findings and limits: The number of CD8+ CDR3 sequences shared by patients and controls was approximately 31.

In regard to this clonotype: Its antigen is unknown.

The TCR beta profiling, which covered VDJ combination and CDR3 sequence, was carried out using genomic DNA as the template. TCRdb independently ran MiXCR on the reads; one entry per CDR3 protein. The repertoire consists of 250,000 to 300,000 distinct CDR3 sequences, with 56% occurring once and the leading ten covering under 1.5%. This clonotype was obtained from a human donor with aplastic anemia. The sequenced material came from sorted CD4+, CD8+, or CD8+CD57+ T cells (not recorded which) from PBMCs. The rearrangement joins TRBV7-9 to TRBJ2-5; TRBD1 matches 7 bases. CDR3: CASSLPNRGQETQYF. CDR3 DNA sequence: TGTGCCAGCAGCTTACCGAACAGGGGACAAGAGACCCAGTACTTC.